The rows below give T cell receptor beta chains drawn from one sample of a study of chemoradiotherapy in HPV16-positive cancers. The table came from immunoSEQ multiplex PCR; TCRdb's copy has only in-frame clones and leaves some out. Among around 1,300 clones listed, roughly 92% were seen once. Sequences were derived from tumor tissue, sampled from a patient who underwent chemoradiotherapy. The source of these receptors is a human donor with HPV-associated anogenital cancer. The CDR3 runs from the conserved cysteine through the conserved F or W. The D gene is left open where the match is weak. Clone size appears in some rows only: once, few, many, or a class for an expanded clone.

D | J | size | V | DNA | CDR3
. | TRBJ2-7 | . | TRBV5-1 | TGCGCCAGCAGCCTGGACGGTACCTACGAGCAGTACTTC | CASSLDGTYEQYF
. | TRBJ1-1 | . | TRBV7-2 | TGTGCCAGCAGCTACACAGGGTACACTGAAGCTTTCTTT | CASSYTGYTEAFF
TRBD2 | TRBJ2-7 | . | TRBV7-8 | TGTGCCAGCAGCTTAGTGACTAGCGGGAGGAAGTACTTC | CASSLVTSGRKYF
. | TRBJ2-1 | once | TRBV9 | TGTGCCAGCAGCGGATCGCTTGGGGCCCTCTACAATGAGCAGTTCTTC | CASSGSLGALYNEQFF
TRBD2 | TRBJ2-7 | once | TRBV19 | TGTGCCAGTAGGTTAGAAGCGGGGGCTTACTACGAGCAGTACTTC | CASRLEAGAYYEQYF
. | TRBJ1-1 | once | TRBV19 | TGTGCCAGTAGTATGTATGGGACGGCCGGGAACACTGAAGCTTTCTTT | CASSMYGTAGNTEAFF
. | TRBJ1-1 | . | TRBV14 | TGTGCCAGCAGCCGAATATACACTGAAGCTTTCTTT | CASSRIYTEAFF
. | TRBJ1-5 | once | TRBV7-2 | TGTGCCAGCAGCAAAGCTTGGGAGATTCGGCCCCAGCATTTT | CASSKAWEIRPQHF
TRBD2 | TRBJ2-7 | . | TRBV6-5 | TGTGCCAGCAGTTTACTAGCGGGAGGGCCCTACGAGCAGTACTTC | CASSLLAGGPYEQYF
. | TRBJ2-2 | once | TRBV10-1 | TGCGCCAGCAGAGAACAGATAAACACCGGGGAGCTGTTTTTT | CASREQINTGELFF
. | TRBJ2-2 | . | TRBV18 | TGTGCCAGCTCACCAAACGTCAGAACCACCGGGGAGCTGTTTTTT | CASSPNVRTTGELFF
. | TRBJ1-1 | . | TRBV7-8 | TGTGCCAGCAGCCCCCCGGTCACTGAAGCTTTCTTT | CASSPPVTEAFF
. | TRBJ2-1 | once | TRBV6-5 | TGTGCCAGCAGCAAACTAGAATTTTTCGAGCAGTTCTTC | CASSKLEFFEQFF
. | TRBJ1-2 | . | TRBV5-8 | TGTGCCAGCAGCTTGATGAACTATGGCTACACCTTC | CASSLMNYGYTF
. | TRBJ2-7 | . | TRBV10-3 | TGTGCCATCAGTGATCATAGGGAGTGGCAGTACTTC | CAISDHREWQYF
TRBD1 | TRBJ1-2 | . | TRBV29-1 | TGCAGCGTTCTGACAGGGAGCCATGGCTACACCTTC | CSVLTGSHGYTF
. | TRBJ2-7 | . | TRBV11-2 | TGTGCCAGCAGCTTAGAGAGTGGGCAGAACTACGAGCAGTACTTC | CASSLESGQNYEQYF
TRBD1 | TRBJ2-7 | . | TRBV28 | TGTGCCAGCAGTACGCCGGGACAGGGGTTTTACGAGCAGTACTTC | CASSTPGQGFYEQYF
. | TRBJ1-2 | . | TRBV6-8 | TGTGCCAGCAGAAACAGGGACATCTATGGCTACACCTTC | CASRNRDIYGYTF
TRBD1 | TRBJ1-2 | . | TRBV7-9 | TGTGCCAGCCAGGGGGGGGGCGGATCCGAACATGGCTACACCTTC | CASQGGGGSEHGYTF
. | TRBJ1-2 | . | TRBV7-2 | TGTGCCAGCAGCTCCAACCGGTTCCGGCAGGGTTATGGTGGCTACACCTTC | CASSSNRFRQGYGGYTF
TRBD1 | TRBJ1-2 | . | TRBV29-1 | TGCAGCGTCACCAGGGGGGGGCGGAATGGCTACACCTTC | CSVTRGGRNGYTF
TRBD1 | TRBJ2-3 | . | TRBV6-6 | TGTGCCAGCAGTTCCTCGGGACAGACGTCAGATACGCAGTATTTT | CASSSSGQTSDTQYF
. | TRBJ2-1 | . | TRBV2 | TGTGCCAGCAGCGTCAGGGACAATGAGCAGTTCTTC | CASSVRDNEQFF
. | TRBJ1-5 | . | TRBV2 | TGTGCCAGCAGTGAAGGGCAGGAAACGCAGCCCCAGCATTTT | CASSEGQETQPQHF
. | TRBJ1-1 | few | TRBV2 | TGTGCCAGCAGTTTCTCGGACAAGAACACTGAAGCTTTCTTT | CASSFSDKNTEAFF
. | TRBJ2-5 | . | TRBV29-1 | TGCAGCGTTGATTGGGGGCCGGGGGAGACCCAGTACTTC | CSVDWGPGETQYF
. | TRBJ1-6 | few | TRBV4-1 | TGCGCCAGCAGCCAAATATTAGGACGGCGGTTAGATTCACCCCTCCACTTT | CASSQILGRRLDSPLHF
. | TRBJ1-4 | . | TRBV19 | TGTGCCAGTAGTACGCAGGGGGAAAAACTGTTTTTT | CASSTQGEKLFF
. | TRBJ1-1 | . | TRBV21-1 | TGTGCCAGCAGCAAAGGAAAGGAACGGGACAGGGGGTATCAGGACACTGAAGCTTTCTTT | CASSKGKERDRGYQDTEAFF
. | TRBJ2-6 | once | TRBV5-1 | TGCGCCAGCAGCTTGGGCTGGGTGAGATCTGGGGCCAACGTCCTGACTTTC | CASSLGWVRSGANVLTF
. | TRBJ1-6 | few | TRBV6-5 | TGTGCCAGCTTGAGGGGCCTTGGCGATTCACCCCTCCACTTT | CASLRGLGDSPLHF
. | TRBJ2-2 | . | TRBV29-1 | TGCAGCGGTGAACAGGGCACCGGGGAGCTGTTTTTT | CSGEQGTGELFF
TRBD2 | TRBJ2-5 | . | TRBV11-2 | TGTGCCAGCAGCTTCAGGGAGGGGACCCAGTACTTC | CASSFREGTQYF
TRBD1 | TRBJ1-1 | . | TRBV11-1 | TGTGCCAGCAGCCCGAGGTTGGGACAGGCGAACACTGAAGCTTTCTTT | CASSPRLGQANTEAFF
. | TRBJ1-1 | once | TRBV7-9 | TGTGCCAGCAGCCCACCCGGGGGAGGGCCGGGCACTGAAGCTTTCTTT | CASSPPGGGPGTEAFF
. | TRBJ2-3 | . | TRBV19 | TGTGCCAGTAGTATAGGTTTGGGACTTAGCACAGATACGCAGTATTTT | CASSIGLGLSTDTQYF
. | TRBJ2-7 | . | TRBV7-9 | TGTGCCAGCAGCAGATCAGGACAGATGCAGTACTTC | CASSRSGQMQYF
. | TRBJ2-1 | . | TRBV11-2 | TGTGCCAGCAGCTTAGGGGCAGGGTGGAATGAGCAGTTCTTC | CASSLGAGWNEQFF
TRBD1 | TRBJ1-2 | . | TRBV10-3 | TGTGCCATCAGCCCCGGGACAGGGAATGGCTACACCTTC | CAISPGTGNGYTF
. | TRBJ2-3 | once | TRBV4-3 | TGCGCCAGCAGCCAGGAGTACTTAGATACGCAGTATTTT | CASSQEYLDTQYF
TRBD1 | TRBJ1-2 | . | TRBV19 | TGTGCCAGTATCAGCTGGGACAGGCCAGAGGGCTACACCTTC | CASISWDRPEGYTF
. | TRBJ2-3 | . | TRBV7-2 | TGTGCCAGCTCAAAGGACCCACCTCGCGAAGTGACAGATACGCAGTATTTT | CASSKDPPREVTDTQYF
. | TRBJ2-7 | . | TRBV30 | TGTGCCTGGAGTGCGAGGGGGGCGGGCGAGCAGTACTTC | CAWSARGAGEQYF